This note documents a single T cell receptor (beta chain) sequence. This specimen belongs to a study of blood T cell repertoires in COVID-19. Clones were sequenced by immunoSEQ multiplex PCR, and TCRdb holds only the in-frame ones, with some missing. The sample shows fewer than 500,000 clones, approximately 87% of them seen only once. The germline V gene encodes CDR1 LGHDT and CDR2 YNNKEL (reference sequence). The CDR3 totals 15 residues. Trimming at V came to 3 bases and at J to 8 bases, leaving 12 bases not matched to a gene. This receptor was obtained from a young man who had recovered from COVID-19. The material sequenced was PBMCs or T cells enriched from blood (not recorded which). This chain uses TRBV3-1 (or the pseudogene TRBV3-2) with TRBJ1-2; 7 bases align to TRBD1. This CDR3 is CASSHLDREMRGYTF. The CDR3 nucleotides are TGTGCCAGCAGCCACCTCGACAGGGAGATGCGGGGCTACACCTTC.